These T cell receptor beta chains were read from a single sample in a study of blood T cell repertoires in COVID-19. Measured with immunoSEQ multiplex PCR; TCRdb has only the in-frame clones, and not every one. The data show over 200,000 clones, nearly 90% seen once. The source material was PBMCs or T cells enriched from blood (not recorded which). The receptor source for this set is a man aged 25-45 years who had recovered from COVID-19. Each CDR3 is given with its conserved first and last residue. Fields, in order: J gene, clone size, D gene, V gene, CDR3 protein, CDR3 DNA. D genes are given only for firm matches. Size values are once, few and many counts, or a class for expanded clones, and some rows have none.

>TRBJ1-3|NA|NA|TRBV10-3
CAISAGELGNTIYF
TGTGCCATCAGTGCCGGGGAGTTGGGAAACACCATATATTTT
>TRBJ2-3|NA|NA|TRBV3-1/TRBV3-2
CASSRLPSTDTQYF
TGTGCCAGCAGCCGGCTTCCATCCACAGATACGCAGTATTTT
>TRBJ2-7|NA|NA|TRBV5-4
CASEPGSGGGMQYF
TGTGCCAGCGAACCCGGAAGCGGCGGTGGCATGCAGTACTTC
>TRBJ1-1|NA|NA|TRBV28
CASQALVAFF
TGTGCCAGCCAAGCCCTCGTCGCTTTCTTT
>TRBJ1-4|once|NA|TRBV30
CAWRGQKANEKLFF
TGTGCCTGGAGGGGGCAGAAGGCTAATGAAAAACTGTTTTTT
>TRBJ2-3|NA|TRBD2|TRBV24-1
CATSDNGLAKGPDTQYF
TGTGCCACCAGTGACAACGGACTAGCGAAGGGCCCAGATACGCAGTATTTT
>TRBJ1-2|NA|NA|TRBV13
CASSQASGHYGYTF
TGTGCCAGCAGCCAGGCGTCTGGGCACTATGGCTACACCTTC
>TRBJ1-1|NA|NA|TRBV5-4
CASSSPGQPNTEAFF
TGTGCCAGCAGCTCGCCCGGACAGCCGAACACTGAAGCTTTCTTT
>TRBJ2-1|NA|NA|TRBV3-1/TRBV3-2
CASSGAGSEQFF
TGTGCCAGCAGCGGTGCCGGGAGTGAGCAGTTCTTC
>TRBJ1-1|NA|NA|TRBV2
CASSDRTEAFF
TGTGCCAGCAGTGACCGCACTGAAGCTTTCTTT
>TRBJ2-5|few|NA|TRBV7-2
CASSFVREETQYF
TGTGCCAGCAGCTTCGTTAGGGAGGAGACCCAGTACTTC
>TRBJ2-7|NA|TRBD1|TRBV30
CAWTPGTEGEQYF
TGTGCCTGGACCCCCGGGACAGAAGGCGAGCAGTACTTC
>TRBJ2-3|NA|TRBD2|TRBV5-1
CASSSPSGRASADTQYF
TGCGCCAGCAGCTCTCCCAGCGGGAGGGCCAGCGCAGATACGCAGTATTTT
>TRBJ1-2|NA|TRBD1|TRBV18
CASSPGPGQVDCTF
TGTGCCAGCTCACCCGGGCCGGGACAGGTCGATTGCACCTTC
>TRBJ2-2|NA|NA|TRBV28
CASSFVRGGGTGELFF
TGTGCCAGCAGTTTTGTTCGGGGAGGCGGCACCGGGGAGCTGTTTTTT